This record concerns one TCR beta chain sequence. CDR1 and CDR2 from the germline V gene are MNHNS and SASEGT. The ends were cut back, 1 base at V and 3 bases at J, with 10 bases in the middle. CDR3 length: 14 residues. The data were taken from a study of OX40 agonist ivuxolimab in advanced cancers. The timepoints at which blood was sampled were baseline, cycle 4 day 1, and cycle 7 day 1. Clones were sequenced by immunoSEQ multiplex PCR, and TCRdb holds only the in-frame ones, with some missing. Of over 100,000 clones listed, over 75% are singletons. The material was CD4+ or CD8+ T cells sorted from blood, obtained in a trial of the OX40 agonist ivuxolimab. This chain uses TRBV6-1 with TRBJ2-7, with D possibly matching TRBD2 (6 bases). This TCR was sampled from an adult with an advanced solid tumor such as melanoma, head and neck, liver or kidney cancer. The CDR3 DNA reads TGTGCCAGCAGTGAAGGCGGGACCAACTACGAGCAGTACTTC. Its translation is CASSEGGTNYEQYF.